A single sample gave rise to the 17 T cell receptor beta chains below, sequenced in a study of human T cells and chemical hapten exposure. The time point was: patch test 1, 2 weeks after DPC sensitization. Treatment reported: therapeutic diphenylcyclopropenone sensitization with weekly scalp DPC. Using its own MiXCR run on the RACE reads, TCRdb lists one record per CDR3 protein. Among around 300,000 distinct CDR3 sequences listed, 6% to 8.5% were seen once. The material sequenced was whole blood, taken in connection with sensitization to the hapten diphenylcyclopropenone (DPC). The receptors shown here come from a woman under 30 with alopecia areata. Some clones in this sample may be carry-over from other donors' samples.

This clonotype was observed a few times. V and J are TRBV14 and TRBJ2-3; 9 bases fit TRBD1. Germline V gene data show CDR1 as SGHDN and CDR2 as FVKESK. This CDR3 is built from 17 residues. J lost 3 bases, V lost 1 base, and 8 bases had no gene match. For the CDR3, the DNA is TGTGCCAGCAGCCAAGGAGTTGACAGGGGGATGACAGATACGCAGTATTTT. This codes for CASSQGVDRGMTDTQYF.

The table lists this clonotype with a few counts. The chain combines TRBV27 with TRBJ2-5, with TRBD2 identical over 9 bases. Germline assignment: CDR1 MNHEY and CDR2 SMNVEV (reference sequence). The CDR3 extends over 17 amino acids. The ends lost 0 bases at V and 5 bases at J; junction bases unmatched: 10. CDR3 in DNA: TGTGCCAGCAGTTTATCGGCTAGCGGGGTATCGGGGGAGACCCAGTACTTC. Translating it yields CASSLSASGVSGETQYF.

This clonotype showed up many times. The J gene is TRBJ2-5, the V gene TRBV19, with 8 bases matching TRBD1. Germline CDR1 reads LNHDA; CDR2 reads SQIVND (reference sequence). Trimming took 10 bases from V and 5 from J; bases not matched to a gene: 12. This CDR3 has 14 amino acids. CDR3 bases: TGTGCCACCTCACCGGGACAGGCGACGGAGACCCAGTACTTC. It yields the protein CATSPGQATETQYF.

The sample holds a few counts of this clonotype. The rearrangement uses TRBV7-2 and TRBJ1-3, with no clear D. V gave up 6 bases and J gave up 7 bases, with 7 bases separating them. The CDR3 spans 11 residues. Germline V gene lookup returns CDR1 SGHTA and CDR2 FQGNSA. CDR3 region: CASRRENTIYF. The CDR3, as DNA: TGTGCCAGCAGGAGAGAGAACACCATATATTTT.

As to this clonotype: A much larger clone is a single base away; this may be a read error. The rearrangement uses TRBV20-1 and TRBJ2-3; D is possibly TRBD2 (6 bases). Germline V CDR1 and CDR2: DFQATT, SNEGSKA (reference sequence). V lost 5 bases and J lost 1, with 16 bases in between. CDR3 length equals 15 residues. The CDR3 bases are TGCAGTGCTGGTGGAGAGGGCGGGGGCACAGATACGCAGTATTTT. The encoded protein is CSAGGEGGGTDTQYF.

This clonotype was seen only a few times. This CDR3 is CSVVTGGGQPQHF. The CDR3, as DNA: TGCAGCGTTGTGACAGGGGGTGGTCAGCCCCAGCATTTT. This sequence joins TRBV29-1 and TRBJ1-5; 9 positions match TRBD1. The CDR3 is 13 amino acids. Trimming removed 4 bases from V and 6 bases from J; junction bases left unmatched: 4. Germline CDR1 reads SQVTM; CDR2 reads ANQGSEA.

The chain carries TRBV6-1 and TRBJ1-1; the D gene is possibly TRBD1 (6 bases). Germline CDR1 is MNHNS and CDR2 is SASEGT. The CDR3 is made up of 15 amino acids. With 1 base removed from V and 4 bases from J, the gap between germline ends came to 13 bases. This CDR3 reads CASSEDWGAITEAFF. The CDR3, as DNA: TGTGCCAGCAGTGAAGATTGGGGGGCGATCACTGAAGCTTTCTTT.

This chain connects TRBV18 to TRBJ1-1, with no clear D. The germline V gene encodes CDR1 KGHSH and CDR2 LQKENI. V dropped 1 base and J dropped 6 bases, with 9 bases sitting between them. The CDR3 contains 13 residues. In DNA, the CDR3 is TGTGCCAGCTCACCACGGTTCGGCTCTGAAGCTTTCTTT. It yields the protein CASSPRFGSEAFF. The complete variable domain, with remaining parts taken from reference TRBV18 and TRBJ1-1, reads NAGVMQNPRHLVRRRGQEARLRCSPMKGHSHVYWYRQLPEEGLKFMVYLQKENIIDESGMPKERFSAEFPKEGPSILRIQQVVRGDSAAYFCASSPRFGSEAFFGQGTRLTVV.

This clonotype was detected many times. The chain has TRBV3-1 and TRBJ2-5; D remains ambiguous. Trimming stripped 8 bases from V and 0 bases from J, with 7 bases between. Germline-derived CDR1 and CDR2 are LGHDT and YNNKEL (reference sequence). The CDR3 has 12 amino acids. CDR3 amino acids: CASGRNQETQYF. The CDR3, as DNA: TGTGCCAGCGGGCGGAACCAAGAGACCCAGTACTTC.

This clonotype was counted ten times or more. The chain couples TRBV6-5 to TRBJ1-1; 7 bases agree with TRBD1. The CDR3 runs 14 residues. From germline, CDR1 is MNHEY and CDR2 SVGAGI. The V segment lost 6 bases and the J segment 3 bases; nucleotides outside the gene matches: 7. The CDR3 reads CASSRQGVHTEAFF. CDR3 bases: TGTGCCAGCAGCCGACAGGGAGTGCACACTGAAGCTTTCTTT.

V gene TRBV5-1 combines with J gene TRBJ1-4; a possible D gene is TRBD1 (6 bases). The CDR3 is made up of 16 amino acids. Between the trimmed V and J ends, which lost 4 bases and 8 bases, there was a span of 21 bases. Germline CDR1 SGHRS, CDR2 YFSETQ. The CDR3 is CASSGGTTGYGEKLFF. DNA of the CDR3: TGCGCCAGCAGCGGGGGAACAACAGGGTACGGCGAAAAACTGTTTTTT.

This clonotype was picked up a small number of times. The chain recombines TRBV10-3 with TRBJ2-3; 8 bases align to TRBD2. Germline CDR1 reads ENHRY; CDR2 reads SYGVKD. The CDR3 consists of 17 residues. Trimming cost V 0 bases and J 4 bases; bases outside gene matches: 9. CDR3 nucleotides: TGTGCCATCAGTGAGTCGACTTCGGCGGGGGGTCCAGATACGCAGTATTTT. Protein: CAISESTSAGGPDTQYF.

The table lists this clonotype with a few counts. This chain links TRBV20-1 with TRBJ2-3; unclear D gene. Germline V gene lookup returns CDR1 DFQATT and CDR2 SNEGSKA (reference sequence). Trimming cost V 6 bases and J 3 bases, with 13 bases left between them. The CDR3 has 13 amino acids. CDR3 sequence reads: CSARKGRTDTQYF. The CDR3 coding sequence is TGCAGTGCACGCAAGGGTCGTACAGATACGCAGTATTTT.

The J gene is TRBJ2-1, the V gene TRBV6-5; 7 nucleotides line up with TRBD2. Germline CDR1 and CDR2: MNHEY and SVGAGI. CDR3 length: 15 amino acids. The V and J ends lost 2 bases and 4 bases, in that order; junction bases with no gene match: 5. The DNA for the CDR3 is TGTGCCAGCAGTTACGATGGGGGGGTTTACAATGAGCAGTTCTTC. This gives the protein CASSYDGGVYNEQFF.

This clonotype occurred many times. The chain combines TRBV7-6 with TRBJ2-7; 9 bases align to TRBD1. Germline V lookup: CDR1 SGHVS, CDR2 FNYEAQ. The CDR3 is 14 amino acids. Trimming cost V 5 bases and J 5 bases; bases outside gene matches: 7. Here the CDR3 DNA reads TGTGCCAGCAGCCTCCGACAGGGGGAGGACGAGCAGTACTTC. Its protein is CASSLRQGEDEQYF. Looking up the rest from reference TRBV7-6 and TRBJ2-7 gives the full variable domain: GAGVSQSPRYKVTKRGQDVALRCDPISGHVSLYWYRQALGQGPEFLTYFNYEAQQDKSGLPNDRFSAERPEGSISTLTIQRTEQRDSAMYRCASSLRQGEDEQYFGPGTRLTVT.

Many counts were recorded for this clonotype. The chain recombines TRBV27 with TRBJ2-3; tentative D call: TRBD2 (5 bases). Germline loops: CDR1 MNHEY, CDR2 SMNVEV (reference sequence). The CDR3 totals 12 residues. The V end lost 6 bases, the J end lost 2 bases, and 6 bases lay between the germline ends. CDR3 in DNA: TGTGCCAGCAGCGACTACACAGATACGCAGTATTTT. Residues: CASSDYTDTQYF.

This clonotype was counted ten times or more. This chain connects TRBV18 to TRBJ2-5; D not certain. Germline V CDR1 and CDR2: KGHSH, LQKENI. The CDR3 spans 12 residues. The V and J ends lost 5 bases and 2 bases respectively, with 6 bases between them. CDR3 coding DNA: TGTGCCAGCTCATTTACTCAAGAGACCCAGTACTTC. This codes for CASSFTQETQYF. Drawing the rest from reference TRBV18 and TRBJ2-5, the complete variable domain is NAGVMQNPRHLVRRRGQEARLRCSPMKGHSHVYWYRQLPEEGLKFMVYLQKENIIDESGMPKERFSAEFPKEGPSILRIQQVVRGDSAAYFCASSFTQETQYFGPGTRLLVL.